The 16 T cell receptor beta chains below come from one sample, sequenced in a study of blood T cells in healthy people across ages. With a J-beta primer mix and a sample-barcoded 5' primer, a second PCR ran about 7 to 11 cycles. TCRdb fed the 5' RACE reads into MiXCR, producing one record per CDR3 protein. The sample has fewer than 700,000 distinct CDR3 sequences; 40% to 50% are singletons. Specimen: blood. These receptors were taken from an elderly man in good health.

The V gene is TRBV10-3, the J gene TRBJ2-3, with TRBD2 matching 11 bases. V gave up 5 bases and J gave up 4 bases; unmatched junction bases: 8. CDR3 length: 16 amino acids. From germline, CDR1 is ENHRY and CDR2 SYGVKD. CDR3 sequence: CAISSSSGGSPDTQYF. CDR3 bases: TGTGCCATCAGTTCATCTAGCGGGGGGTCTCCAGATACGCAGTATTTT.

The V gene is TRBV20-1, the J gene TRBJ2-3; D uncertain. V lost 2 bases to trimming and J lost 4 bases, with 16 bases between them. In germline, CDR1 is DFQATT, CDR2 SNEGSKA (reference sequence). The CDR3 sequence is 15 residues long. The chain's CDR3 is CSARKSLGISDTQYF. The DNA of the CDR3 is TGCAGTGCTAGAAAATCGCTAGGAATTTCAGATACGCAGTATTTT.

This clonotype came up many times. J is TRBJ1-6 and V is TRBV7-9; possibly TRBD1 for D (5 bases). Trimming pared 3 bases from V and 8 bases from J, leaving 11 bases between. CDR1 and CDR2 (germline): SEHNR, FQNEAQ (reference sequence). The CDR3 has 14 residues. CDR3 protein: CASSLDRGHSPLHF. The CDR3 DNA is TGTGCCAGCAGCTTGGATAGGGGTCATTCACCCCTCCACTTT.

The chain is built from TRBV3-1 and TRBJ2-2; 8 bases map to TRBD2. There are 16 residues in the CDR3. The ends lost 3 bases at V and 4 bases at J; junction bases unmatched: 7. Germline assignment: CDR1 LGHDT and CDR2 YNNKEL (reference sequence). The CDR3 loop is CASSQTRGGPTGELFF. For the CDR3, the DNA is TGTGCCAGCAGCCAGACCCGGGGGGGCCCCACCGGGGAGCTGTTTTTT. The whole variable domain, filled in from reference TRBV3-1 and TRBJ2-2, reads DTAVSQTPKYLVTQMGNDKSIKCEQNLGHDTMYWYKQDSKKFLKIMFSYNNKELIINETVPNRFSPKSPDKAHLNLHINSLELGDSAVYFCASSQTRGGPTGELFFGEGSRLTVL.

V and J are TRBV7-2 and TRBJ2-5; 8 nucleotides align to TRBD2. From germline, CDR1 is SGHTA and CDR2 FQGNSA. The junction had 8 bases not matched to a gene; V was cut back by 5 bases and J by 3 bases. The CDR3 sequence is 15 residues long. The CDR3 DNA reads TGTGCCAGCAGCACTGCCGGGACTAGTAAAGAGACCCAGTACTTC. Its protein is CASSTAGTSKETQYF.

This clonotype appeared once. V usage is TRBV4-3 and J usage is TRBJ2-2; D unclear. Trimming took off 3 bases at V and 0 bases at J, with 11 bases between the two ends. The germline V gene encodes CDR1 LGHNA and CDR2 YSLEER. CDR3 size: 16 residues. CDR3 protein: CASSQDFTANTGELFF. In DNA form, the CDR3 reads TGCGCCAGCAGCCAGGATTTTACCGCGAACACCGGGGAGCTGTTTTTT.

This clonotype was counted ten times or more. This chain links TRBV12-3 or TRBV12-4 with TRBJ2-7; possibly TRBD1 for D (5 bases). V was pared by 5 bases and J by 7 bases, with 21 bases between. The CDR3 runs 15 residues. The CDR3 coding sequence is TGTGCCAGCAGTCTCCTACTGGGGCGGCTTGAGGAGCAGTACTTC. It yields the protein CASSLLLGRLEEQYF.

Comments on this clonotype: The junction departs from germline at one end; a sequencing error may be responsible. The genes are TRBV29-1 and TRBJ1-2; D is unresolved. The CDR3 runs to 11 residues. In germline, CDR1 is SQVTM, CDR2 ANQGSEA. In DNA form, the CDR3 reads TGCAGCGGTGAACCCAACTATGGCTACACCTTC. This encodes CSGEPNYGYTF.

This clonotype has a handful of counts. This chain links TRBV29-1 with TRBJ2-7; 9 bases agree with TRBD1. V was clipped by 6 bases and J by 6 bases; unmatched bases: 9. Germline V gene lookup returns CDR1 SQVTM and CDR2 ANQGSEA. This CDR3 spans 13 amino acids. This CDR3 is CSVRTGASAEQYF. CDR3 bases: TGCAGCGTCCGGACAGGGGCTAGCGCCGAGCAGTACTTC.

The chain is built from TRBV15 and TRBJ2-1; 9 bases are a match to TRBD2. With 1 base clipped from V and 7 bases from J, the junction kept 8 bases outside the gene matches. The CDR3 has 16 amino acids. Germline-derived CDR1 and CDR2 are LNHNV and YYDKDF (reference sequence). The CDR3: CATSRGTIAGDNEQFF. The CDR3 DNA reads as TGTGCCACCAGCAGAGGGACCATAGCGGGAGATAATGAGCAGTTCTTC.

This chain connects TRBV7-6 to TRBJ2-3; the match to TRBD2 covers 13 bases. This CDR3 contains 17 residues. Germline assignment: CDR1 SGHVS and CDR2 FNYEAQ. With 5 bases clipped from V and 2 bases from J, the junction kept 7 bases outside the gene matches. This chain's CDR3 is CASSPRTSGGLTDTQYF. In nucleotides, the CDR3 is TGTGCCAGCAGCCCCCGGACTAGCGGGGGCCTCACAGATACGCAGTATTTT.

This chain links TRBV2 with TRBJ2-3; D may be TRBD1 (5 bases). Germline V gives CDR1 SNHLY, CDR2 FYNNEI. V was trimmed by 6 bases and J by 2 bases, leaving 12 bases between them. This CDR3 region has 14 residues. CDR3 sequence reads: CASRYLQDTDTQYF. The CDR3 DNA follows: TGTGCCAGCAGGTACCTACAGGACACAGATACGCAGTATTTT.

The V call is TRBV5-1, the J call TRBJ2-1; 9 nucleotides match TRBD1. The CDR3 has 14 residues. Germline loops: CDR1 SGHRS, CDR2 YFSETQ. Germline trimming cut 5 bases from V and 9 bases from J; bases unmatched to any gene: 9. The chain's CDR3 is CASSPGTGSGEQFF. CDR3 DNA sequence: TGCGCCAGCAGTCCCGGGACAGGGTCAGGTGAGCAGTTCTTC.

The chain links TRBV7-3 to TRBJ2-3; 7 bases are a match to TRBD2. This CDR3 contains 15 residues. J was trimmed by 2 bases and V by 5 bases; bases with no gene match: 7. Germline CDR1 reads SGHTA; CDR2 reads FQGTGA. The CDR3 DNA reads TGTGCCAGCAGCAAGAGCGGGGAGCACACAGATACGCAGTATTTT. Its translation: CASSKSGEHTDTQYF.

This clonotype was recorded only once. V gene TRBV20-1 combines with J gene TRBJ2-5; TRBD1 agrees at 7 bases. V lost 8 bases and J lost 7; bases outside the gene matches: 13. Germline V gene lookup returns CDR1 DFQATT and CDR2 SNEGSKA (reference sequence). This CDR3 is 13 amino acids long. As DNA, the CDR3 is TGCAGTCCCATGAAGGGGGCCGAAGGGACCCAGTACTTC. It codes for CSPMKGAEGTQYF.

J is TRBJ1-1 and V is TRBV27; D is uncertain. Germline-derived CDR1 and CDR2 are MNHEY and SMNVEV (reference sequence). This CDR3 has 13 residues. V shed 2 bases and J shed 2 bases, with 6 bases lying between them. Here the CDR3 reads CASSLVKNTEAFF. The CDR3 nucleotides are TGTGCCAGCAGTTTAGTCAAAAACACTGAAGCTTTCTTT.